These T cell receptor beta chains were read from a single sample in a study of T cells after yellow fever vaccination. Each CDR3 protein gets one entry after TCRdb re-called the 5' RACE reads with MiXCR. This sample yields approximately 160,000 distinct CDR3 sequences, of which 5.5% to 8% are seen a single time; under 3% belongs to the top ten. Sequenced here: CD4+ T cells sorted from PBMCs, sampled on the day of the first yellow fever vaccination. The origin of the receptors is a man aged 18 to 29 who received the YFV17D yellow fever vaccine. The CDR3 runs from the conserved cysteine through the conserved F or W. D genes are given only for firm matches. A clone size is listed for some rows: how often the clone was seen (once, few, many), or a class if it is expanded.

D gene	clone size	V gene	J gene	CDR3 DNA	CDR3 protein
-	many	TRBV7-2	TRBJ2-3	TGTGCCAGCAGCTTATCGGGATATATCTCAGATACGCAGTATTTT	CASSLSGYISDTQYF
TRBD2	many	TRBV20-1	TRBJ2-3	TGCAGTGCGCCGACTAGCGGGGGGGGTTATACGCAGTATTTT	CSAPTSGGGYTQYF
-	many	TRBV11-2	TRBJ2-2	TGTGCCAGCAGCGTCCGGGACACAAACACCGGGGAGCTGTTTTTT	CASSVRDTNTGELFF
TRBD1	-	TRBV4-1	TRBJ2-2	TGCGCCAGCAGCCAGACAGGGGCGAACACCGGGGAGCTGTTTTTT	CASSQTGANTGELFF
-	many	TRBV6-1	TRBJ2-2	TGTGCCAGCGACCGGACACGGAACACCGGGGAGCTGTTTTTT	CASDRTRNTGELFF
-	many	TRBV20-1	TRBJ2-3	TGCAGTGCCCCGAGTAATAGCGCAGATACGCAGTATTTT	CSAPSNSADTQYF
TRBD1	many	TRBV5-1	TRBJ2-3	TGCGCCAGCAGCTTGATAACAGGGGGATTTAGCACAGATACGCAGTATTTT	CASSLITGGFSTDTQYF
-	many	TRBV4-2	TRBJ1-6	TGTGCCAGCAGCCAGCAGGACCCATATAATTCACCCCTCCACTTT	CASSQQDPYNSPLHF
TRBD2	many	TRBV6-5	TRBJ2-2	TGTGCCAGCAGTTACTCGAGTAGCGGGTACACCGGGGAGCTGTTTTTT	CASSYSSSGYTGELFF
-	-	TRBV27	TRBJ2-5	TGTGCCAGCAGAGACGGAGACCAAGAGACCCAGTACTTC	CASRDGDQETQYF
-	-	TRBV5-4	TRBJ2-2	TGTGCCAGCTCCCTCTACCAAGGAGGCACCGGGGAGCTGTTTTTT	CASSLYQGGTGELFF
-	-	TRBV2	TRBJ1-5	TGTGCCAGCAGGGATCCTCAGAGGCCCCAGCATTTT	CASRDPQRPQHF
-	-	TRBV10-3	TRBJ2-5	TGTGCCATCAGTGAGTCGACGGGGCGGGGGCCTGAGACCCAGTACTTC	CAISESTGRGPETQYF
TRBD1	many	TRBV6-5	TRBJ1-6	TGTGCCAGCAATCCGACAGGGTTGAATTCACCCCTCCACTTT	CASNPTGLNSPLHF
-	many	TRBV11-1	TRBJ1-6	TGTGCCAGCAGCTTAGGGTCAGGCGGACGGTATTCACCCCTCCACTTT	CASSLGSGGRYSPLHF
-	-	TRBV5-1	TRBJ2-3	TGCGCCAGCAGTCGCTGGACAAGTTACACAGATACGCAGTATTTT	CASSRWTSYTDTQYF
TRBD1	-	TRBV7-9	TRBJ2-1	TGTGCCAGCAGCTCGAGGACAGGGCGGGTCAATGAGCAGTTCTTC	CASSSRTGRVNEQFF
-	many	TRBV7-9	TRBJ1-2	TGTGCCAGCAGCGCTGCCTATGGCTACACCTTC	CASSAAYGYTF
TRBD1	few	TRBV19	TRBJ2-7	TGTGCCAGTAGTATTAACGTCCCCGGGACAGGGGTTGGAGGGACTTACGAGCAGTACTTC	CASSINVPGTGVGGTYEQYF
-	many	TRBV7-2	TRBJ2-2	TGTGCCAGCAGCTTAGCAGCGGTATACACCGGGGAGCTGTTTTTT	CASSLAAVYTGELFF
-	-	TRBV28	TRBJ2-1	TGTGCCAGCAGATGGGGGGGCACCAATGAGCAGTTCTTC	CASRWGGTNEQFF
-	few	TRBV2	TRBJ1-1	TGTGCCAGCATCAGGGAGAACACTGAAGCTTTCTTT	CASIRENTEAFF
-	-	TRBV7-2	TRBJ1-5	TGTGCCAGCAGCTTGTGGACGGGCAATCAGCCCCAGCATTTT	CASSLWTGNQPQHF
-	many	TRBV3-1	TRBJ2-5	TGTGCCAGCAGCCAAGACACAGTAAATCAGCCCCAGTACTTC	CASSQDTVNQPQYF
-	many	TRBV30	TRBJ1-1	TGTGCCTGGAGTGTTGGGGGGGCAGCTTTCTTT	CAWSVGGAAFF